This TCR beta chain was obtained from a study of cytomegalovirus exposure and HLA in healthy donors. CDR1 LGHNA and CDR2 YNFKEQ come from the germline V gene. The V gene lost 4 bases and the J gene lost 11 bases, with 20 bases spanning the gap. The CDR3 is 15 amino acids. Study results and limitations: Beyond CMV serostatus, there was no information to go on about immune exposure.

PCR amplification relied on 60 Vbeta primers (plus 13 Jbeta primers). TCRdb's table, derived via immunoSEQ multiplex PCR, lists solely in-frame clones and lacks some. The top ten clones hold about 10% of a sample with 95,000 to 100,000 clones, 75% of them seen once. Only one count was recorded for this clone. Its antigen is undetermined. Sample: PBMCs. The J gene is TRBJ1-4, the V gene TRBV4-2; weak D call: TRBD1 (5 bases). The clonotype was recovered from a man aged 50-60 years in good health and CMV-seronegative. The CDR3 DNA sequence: TGTGCCAGCAGCCTTACAATTCTTCAGGGTGAGAAACTGTTTTTT. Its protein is CASSLTILQGEKLFF.